The subject of this entry is one TCR beta chain. These data originate in a study of Ad26.COV2.S vaccination and SARS-CoV-2 variants. The repertoire was sequenced with immunoSEQ multiplex PCR; TCRdb's copy has only in-frame clones and lacks some. The data contain approximately 410,000 clones, approximately 88% of them singletons. Germline CDR1 reads SGHKS; CDR2 reads YYEKEE (reference sequence). The CDR3 has 15 amino acids. V dropped 7 bases and J dropped 6; count of bases not matched to a gene: 12. The treatment denotes: 15 to 20 received Ad26.COV2.S at low or high dose, single or two shots; about 5 received placebo; per-sample allocation not given. On day 63 after the first injection, vaccine and placebo recipients gave samples. Its platform was an Ad26 vector, and its expressed antigen was Wuhan-strain SARS-CoV-2 spike.

The sample was peripheral blood, taken in a trial of Ad26.COV2.S vaccine versus placebo. The source of this sequence is a person aged 18-60 years who received the Ad26.COV2.S COVID-19 vaccine or a placebo. This chain uses TRBV5-5 with TRBJ2-1; 8 bases are shared with TRBD1. For the CDR3, the DNA is TGTGCCAGCCGTAGGACAGGGAACCTTGGCAATGAGCAGTTCTTC. It translates to CASRRTGNLGNEQFF. Using reference TRBV5-5 and TRBJ2-1 for the parts outside the CDR3, the full variable domain is DAGVTQSPTHLIKTRGQQVTLRCSPISGHKSVSWYQQVLGQGPQFIFQYYEKEERGRGNFPDRFSARQFPNYSSELNVNALLLGDSALYLCASRRTGNLGNEQFFGPGTRLTVL.